Listed below are T cell receptor beta chains from one sample, sequenced in a study of T cells after yellow fever vaccination. MiXCR, run by TCRdb on the 5' RACE reads, gives a single entry per CDR3 protein. The sample records approximately 610,000 distinct CDR3 sequences, roughly 17% being singletons. The source material was PBMCs, sampled 5 to 6 days after the first yellow fever vaccination. These receptors all stem from a man aged 18 to 30 who received the YFV17D yellow fever vaccine. Both conserved end residues are part of each CDR3. D genes are given only for firm matches. Clone size is stated in some rows and not others, as once, few, many or a class when expanded.

d_call j_call v_call clone_size cdr3_nt cdr3_aa
. TRBJ2-1 TRBV2 . TGTGCCAGCAGGGCGAGCAATGAGCAGTTCTTC CASRASNEQFF
TRBD1 TRBJ1-1 TRBV6-2/TRBV6-3 many TGTGCCAGCGCTTTACAGGGGCTCACTGAAGCTTTCTTT CASALQGLTEAFF
TRBD1 TRBJ2-1 TRBV6-5 few TGTGCCAGCAGTTACCGGGGACAGACCTCCTACAATGAGCAGTTCTTC CASSYRGQTSYNEQFF
. TRBJ2-3 TRBV15 few TGTGCCACTATACCCGAGGGGGAAAGCACAGATACGCAGTATTTT CATIPEGESTDTQYF
. TRBJ2-1 TRBV12-3/TRBV12-4 . TGTGCCAGCAGTTTTGGGGACCCCGCCTACAATGAGCAGTTCTTC CASSFGDPAYNEQFF
TRBD1 TRBJ1-5 TRBV6-2/TRBV6-3 many TGTGCCAGCACCTCACCTCAGGACAGGACCAATCAGCCCCAGCATTTT CASTSPQDRTNQPQHF
TRBD1 TRBJ1-2 TRBV6-5 few TGTGCCAGCAGTTACAACCGACAGGGGGGCTACACCTTC CASSYNRQGGYTF
. TRBJ2-2 TRBV6-5 . TGTGCCAGCAGTTACAGAGACAGGAACACCGGGGAGCTGTTTTTT CASSYRDRNTGELFF
TRBD1 TRBJ2-3 TRBV27 few TGTGCCAGCAGTTTGGCAGGGGGCCCAATATTAGATACGCAGTATTTT CASSLAGGPILDTQYF
. TRBJ2-5 TRBV24-1 . TGTGCCACCAGTGACACCCTGGCGGGGGAGACCCAGTACTTC CATSDTLAGETQYF
TRBD1 TRBJ1-1 TRBV5-1 few TGCGCCAGCTGCCTTGGGACAGGGGCGAATGAAGCTTTCTTT CASCLGTGANEAFF
TRBD1 TRBJ2-7 TRBV4-1 few TGCGCCAGCAGCCATCAAGGACAGGGGGCCTACGAGCAGTACTTC CASSHQGQGAYEQYF
TRBD1 TRBJ1-6 TRBV12-3/TRBV12-4 few TGTGCCAGCAGTCCCATGACAGGGGGCATGTATTCACCCCTCCACTTT CASSPMTGGMYSPLHF
TRBD2 TRBJ2-2 TRBV27 . TGTGCCAGCTACGGACTAGCGTGGAACACCGGGGAGCTGTTTTTT CASYGLAWNTGELFF
TRBD1 TRBJ2-7 TRBV10-3 few TGTGCCATCAGTGGGTCGAAGGGACAGGGGTCCTACGAGCAGTACTTC CAISGSKGQGSYEQYF
. TRBJ1-6 TRBV11-1 . TGTGCCAGCAGCCCCGCCGCCGGAGGGCTTTCCTATAATTCACCCCTCCACTTT CASSPAAGGLSYNSPLHF
. TRBJ2-3 TRBV4-3 few TGCGCCAGCAGCCAAGGGGGACGGACCACAGATACGCAGTATTTT CASSQGGRTTDTQYF
TRBD1 TRBJ2-1 TRBV27 . TGTGCCAGCAAGACGGGAAGGGGGCTTTCAAATGAGCAGTTCTTC CASKTGRGLSNEQFF
. TRBJ1-2 TRBV7-8 . TGTGCCAGCAGCTTAACCCTTTCAGGGGATGGCTACACCTTC CASSLTLSGDGYTF